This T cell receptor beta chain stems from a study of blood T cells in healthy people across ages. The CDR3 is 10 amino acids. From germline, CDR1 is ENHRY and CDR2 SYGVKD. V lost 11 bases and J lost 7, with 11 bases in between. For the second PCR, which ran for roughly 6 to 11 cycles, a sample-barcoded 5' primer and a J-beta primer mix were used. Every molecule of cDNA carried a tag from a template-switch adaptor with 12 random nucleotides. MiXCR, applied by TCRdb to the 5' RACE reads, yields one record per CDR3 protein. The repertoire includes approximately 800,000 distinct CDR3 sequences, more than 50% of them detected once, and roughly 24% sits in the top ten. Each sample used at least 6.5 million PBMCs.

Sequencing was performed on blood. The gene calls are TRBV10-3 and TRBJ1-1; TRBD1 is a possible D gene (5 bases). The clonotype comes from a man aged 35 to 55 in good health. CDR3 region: CASRDVEAFF. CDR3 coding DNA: TGTGCCTCCCGGGACGTTGAAGCTTTCTTT.